This T cell receptor (beta chain) was profiled in a study of cytomegalovirus exposure and HLA in healthy donors. General study points: Highest at DRB1 and lowest at HLA-C, TCR association rates differed among HLA loci in a later analysis. Being indistinguishable, some V segments were excluded, TRBV6-2 and TRBV6-3 among them.

Primers: 60 Vbeta forward and 13 Jbeta reverse. Some clones are missing from TCRdb's copy, which holds only in-frame ones; the method was immunoSEQ multiplex PCR. Among tens of thousands of clones listed, 55% to 70% were seen once. V shed 1 base and J shed 4 bases, with 7 bases lying between them. The CDR3 is 13 residues long. The germline V gene has CDR1 SGHTA and CDR2 FQGTGA. Healthy individuals who donated bone marrow served as the donors. Likely unrecorded immune exposures existed in these nominally healthy donors. A word on this clone: As yet, its antigen is unknown.

This chain connects TRBV7-3 to TRBJ1-2; possibly TRBD1 for D (5 bases). The source is a woman aged 50 to 60 in good health and CMV-seronegative. Input material: PBMCs. CDR3 nucleotides: TGTGCCAGCAGCTTAATCCAGGGCTATGGCTACACCTTC. Residues: CASSLIQGYGYTF.